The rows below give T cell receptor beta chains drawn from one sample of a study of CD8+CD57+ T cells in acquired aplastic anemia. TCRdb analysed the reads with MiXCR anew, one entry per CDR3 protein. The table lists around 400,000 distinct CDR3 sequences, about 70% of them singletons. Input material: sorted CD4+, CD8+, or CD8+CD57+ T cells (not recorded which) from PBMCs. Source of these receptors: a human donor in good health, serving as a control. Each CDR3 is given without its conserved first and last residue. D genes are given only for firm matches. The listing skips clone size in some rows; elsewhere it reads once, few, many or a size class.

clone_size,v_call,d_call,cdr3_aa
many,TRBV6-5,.,ASSSIDSSGNTIY
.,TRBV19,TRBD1,ASSIAGTGKTYEQY
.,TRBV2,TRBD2,ASRVGLAGGTQY
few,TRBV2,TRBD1,ASSGQGPSIYEQY
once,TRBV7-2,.,ASSPVSERSSGYT
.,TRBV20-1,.,SARDSVGDDNSPLH
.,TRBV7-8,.,ASSRTRSGANQY
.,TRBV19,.,ASSSGQALYEQY
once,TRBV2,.,ASSSRSGMSGANVQPY
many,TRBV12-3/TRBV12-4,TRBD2,ASRPSGTREGTQY
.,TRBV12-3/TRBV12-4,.,ASSVRGHPNTEAF
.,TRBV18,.,ASSYGTFRGDEKLS